Presented here are 24 T cell receptor beta chains from one specimen sequenced in a study of CD8+CD57+ T cells in acquired aplastic anemia. The TCR beta profiling, which covered VDJ combination and CDR3 sequence, was carried out using genomic DNA as the template. Via MiXCR, TCRdb re-called the reads, giving one row per CDR3 protein. The repertoire holds over 200,000 distinct CDR3 sequences, with approximately 60% as singletons. The sequenced sample was sorted CD4+, CD8+, or CD8+CD57+ T cells (not recorded which) from PBMCs. These receptor sequences come from a human donor in good health.

This sequence joins TRBV19 and TRBJ1-2; D call uncertain. Trimming stripped 4 bases from V and 0 bases from J, with 9 bases between. CDR1 is LNHDA, CDR2 SQIVND, per germline (reference sequence). The CDR3 spans 14 residues. CDR3 nucleotide sequence: TGTGCCAGTAGTACCTCTACAGCTAACTATGGCTACACCTTC. Protein: CASSTSTANYGYTF.

This chain uses TRBV20-1 with TRBJ2-6; D might be TRBD1 or TRBD2, each matching 7 bases. CDR1 DFQATT and CDR2 SNEGSKA come from the germline V gene (reference sequence). V was trimmed by 0 bases and J by 0 bases, leaving 21 bases between them. This CDR3 region has 20 residues. Written as DNA, the CDR3 is TGCAGTGCTAGAGATTCAGGGGGGGCAGTTGACGGCTCTGGGGCCAACGTCCTGACTTTC. Translated, it gives CSARDSGGAVDGSGANVLTF.

The CDR3 nucleotides read TGTGCCAGTAGGAGCCGAAAGGATTCCTACGAGCAGTACTTC. Protein: CASRSRKDSYEQYF. V is TRBV19 and J is TRBJ2-7, with D unclear. V gave up 6 bases and J gave up 1 base, with 13 bases separating them. CDR1 is LNHDA, CDR2 SQIVND, per germline (reference sequence). The CDR3 is made up of 14 amino acids.

This clonotype was counted a single time. V gene TRBV7-9 combines with J gene TRBJ2-7; no firm D call. V lost 5 bases and J 3 bases, leaving 11 bases between the germline ends. The germline V gene has CDR1 SEHNR and CDR2 FQNEAQ (reference sequence). The CDR3 extends over 13 amino acids. The CDR3 here is CASSLLVRYEQYF. The CDR3, as DNA: TGTGCCAGCAGCCTCCTCGTCCGCTACGAGCAGTACTTC.

This clonotype was recorded only once. V is TRBV5-5 and J is TRBJ2-3; unclear D gene. Germline V gene sequence: CDR1 SGHKS, CDR2 YYEKEE (reference sequence). V dropped 2 bases and J dropped 2 bases, with 15 bases sitting between them. There are 16 residues in the CDR3. The DNA for the CDR3 is TGTGCCAGCAGCTTAACACTATCTGCCGCCACAGATACGCAGTATTTT. This sequence encodes CASSLTLSAATDTQYF.

V and J are TRBV10-2 and TRBJ2-7; no definite D call. The V gene's germline CDR1 is WSHSY and CDR2 SAAADI. The V gene lost 6 bases and the J gene lost 1 base, with 7 bases spanning the gap. This CDR3 is built from 12 residues. The CDR3 spells CASSRLSYEQYF. The CDR3 coding sequence is TGCGCCAGCAGCCGACTGTCCTACGAGCAGTACTTC.

The rearrangement uses TRBV27 and TRBJ2-6; perhaps D is TRBD1 or TRBD2 (5 bases each). The CDR3 has 11 amino acids. Germline lookup yields CDR1 MNHEY and CDR2 SMNVEV (reference sequence). Trimming cost V 3 bases and J 17 bases, with 11 bases left between them. Here the CDR3 reads CASSLGTQMTF. The CDR3 DNA is TGTGCCAGCAGTTTGGGGACCCAAATGACTTTC. The entire variable domain, with the rest obtained from reference TRBV27 and TRBJ2-6, is as follows: EAQVTQNPRYLITVTGKKLTVTCSQNMNHEYMSWYRQDPGLGLRQIYYSMNVEVTDKGDVPEGYKVSRKEKRNFPLILESPSPNQTSLYFCASSLGTQMTFGAGSRLTVL.

The rearrangement joins TRBV3-1 to TRBJ2-5; 9 bases map to TRBD2. The germline V gene has CDR1 LGHDT and CDR2 YNNKEL (reference sequence). This CDR3 comprises 16 residues. V shed 5 bases, J shed 0 bases, and the junction held 7 bases outside the gene matches. The CDR3 spells CASSDFSGGDQETQYF. CDR3 DNA sequence: TGTGCCAGCAGCGATTTTAGCGGGGGTGACCAAGAGACCCAGTACTTC.

This clonotype came up many times. The chain employs TRBV2 and TRBJ1-5; 7 positions match TRBD1. CDR1 is SNHLY and CDR2 is FYNNEI in the germline V gene. The CDR3 contains 16 residues. With 3 bases clipped from V and 5 bases from J, the junction kept 10 bases outside the gene matches. The CDR3 reads CASSDLAGGPHQPQHF. For the CDR3, the DNA is TGTGCCAGCAGTGACCTGGCAGGGGGTCCCCATCAGCCCCAGCATTTT.

This chain joins TRBV10-3 and TRBJ2-1; TRBD2 matches 10 bases. V shed 0 bases, J shed 7 bases, and the junction held 6 bases outside the gene matches. Germline lookup yields CDR1 ENHRY and CDR2 SYGVKD. There are 16 residues in the CDR3. CDR3 sequence: CAISESLAGVINEQFF. CDR3 nucleotides: TGTGCCATCAGTGAGTCCCTAGCGGGAGTAATAAATGAGCAGTTCTTC.

The count of this clonotype is one. The chain is built from TRBV20-1 and TRBJ2-5, with D tentatively TRBD2 (6 bases). Germline V gene sequence: CDR1 DFQATT, CDR2 SNEGSKA (reference sequence). The CDR3 covers 15 residues. The V end was cut by 0 bases, the J end by 5 bases, with 16 bases between. Here the CDR3 reads CSARDSSGRLETQYF. The CDR3 DNA reads TGCAGTGCTAGAGATTCCAGCGGGCGGTTGGAGACCCAGTACTTC.

The genes are TRBV7-8 and TRBJ1-2; 7 bases match TRBD1. After removal of 1 base from V and 7 bases from J, the junction contained 6 bases not matched to a gene. CDR1 and CDR2 from the germline V gene are SGHVS and FQNEAQ. This CDR3 spans 14 amino acids. The CDR3 protein is CASSLVVQGGGYTF. DNA for the CDR3: TGTGCCAGCAGCTTAGTGGTCCAGGGGGGTGGCTACACCTTC.

In its sample, this clonotype was seen once. J is TRBJ2-7 and V is TRBV7-2, with D perhaps assigned TRBD1 or TRBD2 (5 bases each). V lost 5 bases, J lost 4 bases, and 12 bases lay in between. The CDR3 length is 13 residues. In germline, CDR1 is SGHTA, CDR2 FQGNSA. CDR3 protein: CASSTRDGYEQYF. CDR3 sequence (DNA): TGTGCCAGCAGCACACGGGACGGGTACGAGCAGTACTTC. The full variable domain, rest sourced from reference TRBV7-2 and TRBJ2-7, is GAGVSQSPSNKVTEKGKDVELRCDPISGHTALYWYRQSLGQGLEFLIYFQGNSAPDKSGLPSDRFSAERTGGSVSTLTIQRTQQEDSAVYLCASSTRDGYEQYFGPGTRLTVT.

In its sample, this clonotype was seen a few times. V and J are TRBV5-1 and TRBJ2-7; D is unresolved. The germline gives CDR1 SGHRS, CDR2 YFSETQ. CDR3 length: 13 amino acids. The V gene lost 1 base and the J gene lost 0 bases, with 5 bases spanning the gap. DNA for the CDR3: TGCGCCAGCAGCTTGCAGGACTCCTACGAGCAGTACTTC. Residues: CASSLQDSYEQYF.

The chain employs TRBV20-1 and TRBJ2-1, with TRBD2 identical over 8 bases. In germline, CDR1 is DFQATT, CDR2 SNEGSKA (reference sequence). Trimming took 6 bases from V and 6 from J; bases not matched to a gene: 10. The CDR3 is 14 amino acids. Here the CDR3 DNA reads TGCAGTGCCCAGACTAGCGCGATCGGCAATGAGCAGTTCTTC. Translated: CSAQTSAIGNEQFF.

This clonotype was seen ten or more times. The J gene is TRBJ1-5, the V gene TRBV27, with 7 bases identical to TRBD1. Germline CDR1 is MNHEY and CDR2 is SMNVEV (reference sequence). The ends lost 5 bases at V and 4 bases at J; junction bases unmatched: 5. The CDR3 is 14 residues long. The CDR3 is CASSPTGDNQPQHF. In DNA form, the CDR3 reads TGTGCCAGCAGTCCAACAGGGGATAATCAGCCCCAGCATTTT.

The chain has TRBV7-9 and TRBJ2-7; D remains ambiguous. Germline values: CDR1 SEHNR, CDR2 FQNEAQ (reference sequence). The CDR3 loop spans 11 amino acids. Trimming stripped 5 bases from V and 6 bases from J, with 8 bases between. CDR3 protein: CASSPRSEQYF. CDR3 DNA sequence: TGTGCCAGCAGCCCAAGGAGCGAGCAGTACTTC.

This chain joins TRBV24-1 and TRBJ2-3, with 10 bases aligning to TRBD2. From germline, CDR1 is KGHDR and CDR2 SFDVKD. The length of the CDR3 is 16 residues. The junction had 8 bases not matched to a gene; V was cut back by 4 bases and J by 5 bases. The CDR3 DNA follows: TGTGCCACCAGTGACCGTCCAGCGGGAGGGGAAGATACGCAGTATTTT. Protein product: CATSDRPAGGEDTQYF.

The gene calls are TRBV20-1 and TRBJ1-6; D unclear. The germline V and J ends were trimmed by 1 base and 9 bases, with 7 bases remaining between them. Germline CDR1 DFQATT, CDR2 SNEGSKA (reference sequence). The CDR3 extends over 12 amino acids. CDR3 sequence (DNA): TGCAGTGCTAGAGTCGCGAGTTCACCCCTCCACTTT. It translates to CSARVASSPLHF.

The rearrangement joins TRBV24-1 to TRBJ2-5; TRBD1 matches at 7 bases. CDR3 length equals 13 residues. Germline V gives CDR1 KGHDR, CDR2 SFDVKD. With V trimmed by 12 bases and J by 7 bases, 13 bases remained unmatched. The CDR3 bases are TGTGCCTGGAGGCCAACCAGACAGGGGACCCAGTACTTC. It yields the protein CAWRPTRQGTQYF.

On this clonotype: As the CDR3 is not closed by the conserved phenylalanine or tryptophan, this likely results from a read error. The DNA is left out, because the CDR3 cannot be placed on it with certainty; the CDR3 is given as TCRdb lists it. The chain links TRBV9 to TRBJ1-1; TRBD1, the table's D call, lacks a check against the DNA. Termini included, the CDR3 measures 12 amino acids. CDR1 is SGDLS, CDR2 YYNGEE, per germline. CDR3 sequence reads: CASSVEGQIPNY.

J is TRBJ2-3 and V is TRBV6-4, with 10 bases lining up with TRBD2. From germline, CDR1 is MRHNA and CDR2 SNTAGT. J lost 2 bases, V lost 2 bases, and 16 bases had no gene match. There are 20 residues in the CDR3. The CDR3 region is CASSDAPQRGGRENTDTQYF. CDR3 bases: TGTGCCAGCAGTGACGCTCCTCAGCGGGGGGGCCGGGAGAACACAGATACGCAGTATTTT.

This sequence joins TRBV29-1 and TRBJ2-7; 8 bases align to TRBD1. Germline CDR1 is SQVTM and CDR2 is ANQGSEA. This CDR3 contains 13 residues. Trimming removed 4 bases from V and 5 bases from J; junction bases left unmatched: 7. The CDR3 spells CSVVRTGNDEQYF. Here the CDR3 DNA reads TGCAGCGTTGTCCGGACAGGGAACGACGAGCAGTACTTC.

The CDR3 DNA is TGTGCCAGCAACAGTCTCAATTCACCCCTCCACTTT. Amino acid sequence: CASNSLNSPLHF. The chain couples TRBV6-1 to TRBJ1-6, with D unclear. V lost 7 bases and J lost 7, with 8 bases in between. CDR1 and CDR2 (germline): MNHNS, SASEGT. The CDR3 is made up of 12 amino acids.